The 16 T cell receptor beta chains presented below share a single source sample, sequenced in a study of T-cell reconstitution after alpha-beta-depleted transplantation in children. Unique molecular identifiers featured in how the TCRbeta library was prepared. TCRdb analysed the PCR reads with MiXCR anew, one entry per CDR3 protein. The data contain nearly 350,000 distinct CDR3 sequences, roughly 16% of them singletons. The material sequenced was PBMCs, mostly from graft donor cells, taken 360 days after TCRalphabeta/CD19-depleted stem cell transplant. These receptors were collected from a male patient between 2 and 9 years old who had a stem cell transplant for acute lymphoblastic leukemia, so the T cells may come from the graft donor.

This clonotype was observed a few times. This rearrangement joins TRBV18 to TRBJ1-3, with TRBD1 matching over 7 bases. The V and J ends lost 3 bases and 0 bases, in that order; junction bases with no gene match: 5. Germline values: CDR1 KGHSH, CDR2 LQKENI. The CDR3 totals 16 residues. The CDR3 loop is CASSPRTGRSGNTIYF. The CDR3 DNA reads as TGTGCCAGCTCACCGAGGACAGGCCGCTCTGGAAACACCATATATTTT.

The CDR3 DNA is TGTGCCAGCAGCTTAGCCACCGGGACTAGCTACTACGAGCAGTACTTC. Protein: CASSLATGTSYYEQYF. The V gene is TRBV7-9, the J gene TRBJ2-7, with 9 bases identical to TRBD2. Germline-derived CDR1 and CDR2 are SEHNR and FQNEAQ (reference sequence). Germline trimming cut 0 bases from V and 3 bases from J; bases unmatched to any gene: 6. CDR3 length: 16 residues.

This clonotype has just a few counts. The chain employs TRBV29-1 and TRBJ2-3; TRBD2 agrees at 10 bases. J lost 6 bases, V lost 7 bases, and 19 bases had no gene match. Germline V gene lookup returns CDR1 SQVTM and CDR2 ANQGSEA. This CDR3 contains 17 residues. CDR3 region: CSAEEPLTSGVIDTQYF. CDR3 bases: TGCAGCGCAGAAGAACCTCTCACTAGCGGGGTGATTGATACGCAGTATTTT.

This clonotype turned up a few times. The junction departs from the called germline gene at one end, perhaps through a read error. The V and J genes are TRBV4-1 and TRBJ2-1, with TRBD2 matching 12 bases. The CDR3 covers 15 residues. Germline CDR1 MGHRA, CDR2 YSYEKL. The CDR3 here is CASSRLAGGYNEQFF. The CDR3 bases are TGTGCCAGCAGTAGGCTAGCGGGAGGGTACAATGAGCAGTTCTTC.

The V call is TRBV18, the J call TRBJ2-7, with TRBD1 as a possible D gene (5 bases). Germline CDR1 is KGHSH and CDR2 is LQKENI. V dropped 1 base and J dropped 4 bases, with 8 bases sitting between them. There are 13 residues in the CDR3. The CDR3 DNA reads TGTGCCAGCTCACCACAGAAGGGGTACGAGCAGTACTTC. The encoded protein is CASSPQKGYEQYF.

The chain employs TRBV10-2 and TRBJ2-3, with TRBD2 matching over 12 bases. V shed 6 bases, J shed 3 bases, and the junction held 19 bases outside the gene matches. This CDR3 comprises 20 residues. CDR1 and CDR2 from the germline V gene are WSHSY and SAAADI. This chain's CDR3 is CASSRTRGASGRASTDTQYF. CDR3 bases: TGCGCCAGCAGCCGAACTCGAGGGGCTAGCGGGAGGGCTTCAACAGATACGCAGTATTTT.

This chain joins TRBV4-2 and TRBJ2-1, with TRBD2 as a possible D gene (6 bases). The ends were cut back, 2 bases at V and 4 bases at J, with 15 bases in the middle. CDR1 and CDR2 from the germline V gene are LGHNA and YNFKEQ. The CDR3 consists of 16 residues. The CDR3 is CASSQILAGIYNEQFF. CDR3 sequence (DNA): TGTGCCAGCAGCCAAATATTGGCGGGGATATACAATGAGCAGTTCTTC.

This clonotype was observed at least ten times. The CDR3 bases are TGCAGCGCTTTCGGAGTCAACTACGAGCAGTACTTC. Translation: CSAFGVNYEQYF. The chain recombines TRBV29-1 with TRBJ2-7; D not certain. The ends were cut back, 7 bases at V and 3 bases at J, with 13 bases in the middle. This CDR3 has 12 residues. Per germline, CDR1 SQVTM and CDR2 ANQGSEA.

This rearrangement joins TRBV7-9 to TRBJ2-1; no clear D gene. Looked up from germline, CDR1 is SEHNR and CDR2 is FQNEAQ (reference sequence). The CDR3 covers 14 residues. V was shortened by 8 bases and J by 0 bases, with 11 bases between the two germline ends. CDR3 DNA sequence: TGTGCCAGCTCCAGGCCAAGCTCCTACAATGAGCAGTTCTTC. It encodes CASSRPSSYNEQFF.

This chain joins TRBV9 and TRBJ2-1; the D call may be TRBD1 or TRBD2 (5 bases each). Trimming cost V 0 bases and J 5 bases, with 9 bases left between them. CDR1 is SGDLS, CDR2 YYNGEE, per germline. This CDR3 has 14 amino acids. The CDR3 nucleotides are TGTGCCAGCAGCGTAGGAGGGACGGACAATGAGCAGTTCTTC. Its translation: CASSVGGTDNEQFF.

The chain couples TRBV4-2 to TRBJ2-7; the D gene is possibly TRBD2 (6 bases). Trimming took off 4 bases at V and 0 bases at J, with 19 bases between the two ends. The CDR3 loop spans 17 amino acids. Germline loops: CDR1 LGHNA, CDR2 YNFKEQ. The DNA for the CDR3 is TGTGCCAGCAGCCCTAGCGCCCCCGGGTCGTACTCCTACGAGCAGTACTTC. Translated, it gives CASSPSAPGSYSYEQYF.

J is TRBJ2-7 and V is TRBV4-2; 9 positions agree with TRBD1. In germline, CDR1 is LGHNA, CDR2 YNFKEQ. Germline trimming cut 10 bases from V and 2 bases from J; bases unmatched to any gene: 9. This CDR3 has 14 amino acids. CDR3 amino acids: CATSPGQGTYEQYF. The CDR3 nucleotides are TGTGCCACCTCGCCGGGACAGGGCACCTACGAGCAGTACTTC.

This clonotype was seen more than once but under ten times. The J gene is TRBJ2-1, the V gene TRBV6-2 or TRBV6-3; TRBD1 is a possible D gene (5 bases). The CDR3 length is 13 residues. CDR1 is MNHEY, CDR2 SVGEGT, per germline. Trimming took 10 bases from V and 2 from J, leaving 12 bases between them. The CDR3 spells CAISRQTYNEQFF. In DNA, the CDR3 is TGTGCCATCTCCCGACAGACCTACAATGAGCAGTTCTTC.

This rearrangement joins TRBV29-1 to TRBJ2-1; 8 bases fit TRBD2. The germline gives CDR1 SQVTM, CDR2 ANQGSEA. The CDR3 extends over 18 amino acids. V shed 5 bases, J shed 0 bases, and the junction held 15 bases outside the gene matches. The DNA for the CDR3 is TGCAGCGTTAAAATCCCGGGACTAGAGATCCTCTCCTACAATGAGCAGTTCTTC. It is translated as CSVKIPGLEILSYNEQFF.

The chain joins TRBV5-1 to TRBJ2-1; possibly TRBD2 for D (6 bases). The germline gives CDR1 SGHRS, CDR2 YFSETQ. The CDR3 is 15 amino acids. V was shortened by 1 base and J by 5 bases, with 13 bases between the two germline ends. The CDR3 DNA is TGCGCCAGCAGCTTGAACGGGAGATGGAACAATGAGCAGTTCTTC. This sequence encodes CASSLNGRWNNEQFF.

This clonotype was seen at least ten times. The gene calls are TRBV11-3 and TRBJ2-7, with TRBD2 matching over 12 bases. J gave up 3 bases and V 5 bases, and 5 bases lay outside the gene matches. The CDR3 has 15 residues. The germline V gene encodes CDR1 SGHNT and CDR2 YENEEA. CDR3 amino acids: CASSPRLAGVYEQYF. The CDR3 region has the DNA TGTGCCAGCAGCCCGCGACTAGCGGGAGTCTACGAGCAGTACTTC.